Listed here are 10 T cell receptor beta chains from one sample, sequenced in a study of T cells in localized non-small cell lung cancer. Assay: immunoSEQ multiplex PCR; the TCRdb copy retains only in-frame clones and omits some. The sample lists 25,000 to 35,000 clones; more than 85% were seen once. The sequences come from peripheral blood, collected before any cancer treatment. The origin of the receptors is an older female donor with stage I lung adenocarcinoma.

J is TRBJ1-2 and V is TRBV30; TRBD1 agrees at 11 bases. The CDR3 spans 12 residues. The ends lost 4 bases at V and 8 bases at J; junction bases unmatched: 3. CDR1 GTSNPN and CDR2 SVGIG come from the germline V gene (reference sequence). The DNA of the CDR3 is TGTGCCTGGAAAGGGACAGGGGGAGGCTACACCTTC. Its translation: CAWKGTGGGYTF.

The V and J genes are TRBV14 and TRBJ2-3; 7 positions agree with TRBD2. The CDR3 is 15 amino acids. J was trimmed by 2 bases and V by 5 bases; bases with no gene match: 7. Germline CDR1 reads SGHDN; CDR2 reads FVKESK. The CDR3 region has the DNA TGTGCCAGCAGCAGAGTAGCGGGTCTCACAGATACGCAGTATTTT. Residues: CASSRVAGLTDTQYF.

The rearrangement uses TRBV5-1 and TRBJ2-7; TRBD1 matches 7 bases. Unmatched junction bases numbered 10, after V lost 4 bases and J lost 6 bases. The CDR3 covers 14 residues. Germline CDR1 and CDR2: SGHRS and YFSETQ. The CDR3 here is CASSPGQEISEQYF. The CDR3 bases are TGCGCCAGCAGCCCCGGACAGGAAATCAGCGAGCAGTACTTC.

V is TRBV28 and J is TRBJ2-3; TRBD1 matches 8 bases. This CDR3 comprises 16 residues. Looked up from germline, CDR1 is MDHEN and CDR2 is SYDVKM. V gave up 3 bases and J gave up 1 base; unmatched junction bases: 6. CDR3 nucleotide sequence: TGTGCCAGCAGTTTGGGGACAGGAAAGGGCACAGATACGCAGTATTTT. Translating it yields CASSLGTGKGTDTQYF.

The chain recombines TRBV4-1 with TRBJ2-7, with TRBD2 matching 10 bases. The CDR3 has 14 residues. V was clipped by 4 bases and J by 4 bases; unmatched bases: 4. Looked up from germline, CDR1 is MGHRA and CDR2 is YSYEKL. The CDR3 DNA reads TGCGCCAGCAGCCTTACTAGCGGGGTGTACGAGCAGTACTTC. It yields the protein CASSLTSGVYEQYF.

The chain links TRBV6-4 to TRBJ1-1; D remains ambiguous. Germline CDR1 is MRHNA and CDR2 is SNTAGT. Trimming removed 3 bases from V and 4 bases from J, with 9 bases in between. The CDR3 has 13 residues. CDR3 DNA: TGTGCCAGCAGTGATGAGGTAAGCACTGAAGCTTTCTTT. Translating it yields CASSDEVSTEAFF.

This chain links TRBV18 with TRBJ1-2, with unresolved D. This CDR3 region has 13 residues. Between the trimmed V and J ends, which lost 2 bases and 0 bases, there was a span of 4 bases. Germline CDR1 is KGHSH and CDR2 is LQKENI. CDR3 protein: CASSPGSNYGYTF. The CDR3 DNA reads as TGTGCCAGCTCACCAGGGTCTAACTATGGCTACACCTTC.

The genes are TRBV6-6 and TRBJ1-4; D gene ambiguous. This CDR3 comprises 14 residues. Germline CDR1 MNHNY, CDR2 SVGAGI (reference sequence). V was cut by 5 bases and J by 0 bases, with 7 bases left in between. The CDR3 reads CASSRSATNEKLFF. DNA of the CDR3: TGTGCCAGCAGTCGATCGGCAACTAATGAAAAACTGTTTTTT.

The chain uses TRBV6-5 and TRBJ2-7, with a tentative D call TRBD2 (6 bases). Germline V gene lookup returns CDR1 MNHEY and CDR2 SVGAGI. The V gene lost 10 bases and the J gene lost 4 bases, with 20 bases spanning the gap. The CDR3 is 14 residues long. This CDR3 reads CATHQGGPIYEQYF. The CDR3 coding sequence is TGTGCCACCCACCAAGGAGGGCCAATTTACGAGCAGTACTTC.

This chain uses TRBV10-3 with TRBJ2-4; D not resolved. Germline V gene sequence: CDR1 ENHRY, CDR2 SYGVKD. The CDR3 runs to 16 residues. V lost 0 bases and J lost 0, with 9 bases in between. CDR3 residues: CAISESGLLAKNIQYF. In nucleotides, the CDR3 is TGTGCCATCAGTGAGTCAGGGCTCCTAGCCAAAAACATTCAGTACTTC.